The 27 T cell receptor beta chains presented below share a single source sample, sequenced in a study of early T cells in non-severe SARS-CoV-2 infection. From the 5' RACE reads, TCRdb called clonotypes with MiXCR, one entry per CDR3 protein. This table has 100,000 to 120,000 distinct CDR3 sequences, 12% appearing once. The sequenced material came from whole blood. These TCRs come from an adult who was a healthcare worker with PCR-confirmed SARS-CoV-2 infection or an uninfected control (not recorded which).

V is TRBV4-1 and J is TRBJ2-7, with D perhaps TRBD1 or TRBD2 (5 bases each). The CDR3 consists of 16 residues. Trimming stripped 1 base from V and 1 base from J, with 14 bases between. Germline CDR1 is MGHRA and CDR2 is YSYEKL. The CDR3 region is CASSQGPRDASYEQYF. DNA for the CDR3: TGCGCCAGCAGCCAAGGGCCCCGGGACGCTTCCTACGAGCAGTACTTC.

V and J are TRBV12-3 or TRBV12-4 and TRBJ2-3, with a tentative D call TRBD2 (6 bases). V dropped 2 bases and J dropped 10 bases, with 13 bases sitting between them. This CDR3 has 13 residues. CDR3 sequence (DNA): TGTGCCAGCAGTTTAATGGCCTGGGACTCGCAGTATTTT. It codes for CASSLMAWDSQYF.

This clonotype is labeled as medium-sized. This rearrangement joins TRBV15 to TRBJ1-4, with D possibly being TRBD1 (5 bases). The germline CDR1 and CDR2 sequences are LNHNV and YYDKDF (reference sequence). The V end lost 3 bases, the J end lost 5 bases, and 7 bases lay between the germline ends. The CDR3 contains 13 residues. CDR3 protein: CATSSGGNEKLFF. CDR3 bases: TGTGCCACCAGCAGCGGGGGGAATGAAAAACTGTTTTTT.

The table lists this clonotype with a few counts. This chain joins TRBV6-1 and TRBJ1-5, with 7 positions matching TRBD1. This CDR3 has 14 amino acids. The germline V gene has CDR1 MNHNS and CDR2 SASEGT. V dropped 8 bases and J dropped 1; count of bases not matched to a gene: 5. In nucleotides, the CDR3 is TGTGCCAGCGGGGAGGGGGCCAGCAATCAGCCCCAGCATTTT. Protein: CASGEGASNQPQHF.

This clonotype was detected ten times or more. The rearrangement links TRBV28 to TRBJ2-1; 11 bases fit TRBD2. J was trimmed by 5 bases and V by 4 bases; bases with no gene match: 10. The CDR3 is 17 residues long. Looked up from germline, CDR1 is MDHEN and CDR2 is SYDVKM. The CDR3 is CASSSIYLAGGNNEQFF. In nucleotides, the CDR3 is TGTGCCAGCAGTTCAATTTACCTAGCGGGGGGAAACAATGAGCAGTTCTTC.

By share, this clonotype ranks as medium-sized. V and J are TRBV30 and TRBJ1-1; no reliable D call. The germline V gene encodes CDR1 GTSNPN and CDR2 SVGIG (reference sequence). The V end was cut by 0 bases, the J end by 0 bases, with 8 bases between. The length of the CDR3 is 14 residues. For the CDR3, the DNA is TGTGCCTGGAGTGTAGCGGGGATGAACACTGAAGCTTTCTTT. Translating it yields CAWSVAGMNTEAFF.

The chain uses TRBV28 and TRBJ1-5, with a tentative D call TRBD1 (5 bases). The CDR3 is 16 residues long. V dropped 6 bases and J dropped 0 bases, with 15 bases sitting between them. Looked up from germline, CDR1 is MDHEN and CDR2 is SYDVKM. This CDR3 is CASSRDGFYSNQPQHF. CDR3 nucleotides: TGTGCCAGCAGCCGGGACGGATTTTATAGCAATCAGCCCCAGCATTTT.

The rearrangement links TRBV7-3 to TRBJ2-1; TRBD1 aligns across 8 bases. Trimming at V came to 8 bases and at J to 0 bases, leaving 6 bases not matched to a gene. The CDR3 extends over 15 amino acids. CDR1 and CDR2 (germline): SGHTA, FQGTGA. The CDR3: CASGNRGSSYNEQFF. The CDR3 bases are TGTGCCAGCGGAAACAGGGGGAGCTCCTACAATGAGCAGTTCTTC.

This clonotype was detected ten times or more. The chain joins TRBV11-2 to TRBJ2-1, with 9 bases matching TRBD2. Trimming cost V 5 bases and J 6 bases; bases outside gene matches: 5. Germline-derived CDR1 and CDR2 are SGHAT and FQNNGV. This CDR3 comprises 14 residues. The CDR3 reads CASSSLAGTNEQFF. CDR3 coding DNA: TGTGCCAGCAGCAGCCTAGCGGGAACCAATGAGCAGTTCTTC.

CDR3 protein: CASSLAGYSGYTF. CDR3 nucleotides: TGCGCCAGCAGCTTGGCAGGGTACAGTGGCTACACCTTC. The genes are TRBV5-1 and TRBJ1-2; maybe TRBD1 (5 bases). Between the trimmed V and J ends, which lost 0 bases and 7 bases, there was a span of 10 bases. The length of the CDR3 is 13 residues. Germline CDR1 and CDR2: SGHRS and YFSETQ.

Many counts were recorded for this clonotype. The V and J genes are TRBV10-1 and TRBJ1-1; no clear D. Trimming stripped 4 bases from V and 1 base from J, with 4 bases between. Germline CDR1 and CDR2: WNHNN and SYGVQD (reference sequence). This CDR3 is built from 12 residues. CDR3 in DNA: TGCGCCAGCAGTGCGGGGAACACTGAAGCTTTCTTT. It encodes CASSAGNTEAFF.

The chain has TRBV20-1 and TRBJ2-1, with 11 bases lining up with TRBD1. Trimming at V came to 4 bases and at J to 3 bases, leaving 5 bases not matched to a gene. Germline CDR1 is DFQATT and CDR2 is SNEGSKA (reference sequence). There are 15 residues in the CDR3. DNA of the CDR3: TGCAGTGCTACACCGGGACAGGGGGTCTACAATGAGCAGTTCTTC. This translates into CSATPGQGVYNEQFF.

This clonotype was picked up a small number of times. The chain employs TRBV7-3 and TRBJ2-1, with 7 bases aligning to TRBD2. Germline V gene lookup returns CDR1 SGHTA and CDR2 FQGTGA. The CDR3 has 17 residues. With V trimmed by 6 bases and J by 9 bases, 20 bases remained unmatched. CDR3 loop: CASSPPGRLGGRSEQFF. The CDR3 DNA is TGTGCCAGCAGTCCCCCCGGCAGACTAGGCGGGAGAAGTGAGCAGTTCTTC.

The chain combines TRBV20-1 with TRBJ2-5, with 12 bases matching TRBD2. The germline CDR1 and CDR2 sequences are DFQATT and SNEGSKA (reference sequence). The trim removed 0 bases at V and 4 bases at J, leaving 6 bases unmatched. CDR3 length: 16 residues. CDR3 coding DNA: TGCAGTGCTAGAGATCTAGCGGGAGGGCCTGGAGAGACCCAGTACTTC. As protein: CSARDLAGGPGETQYF.

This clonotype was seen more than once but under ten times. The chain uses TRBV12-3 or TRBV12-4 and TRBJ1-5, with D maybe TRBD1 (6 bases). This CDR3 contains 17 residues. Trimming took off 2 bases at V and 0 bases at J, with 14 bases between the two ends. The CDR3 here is CASSLTAGALSNQPQHF. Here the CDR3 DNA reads TGTGCCAGCAGTTTAACGGCAGGGGCTCTTAGCAATCAGCCCCAGCATTTT.

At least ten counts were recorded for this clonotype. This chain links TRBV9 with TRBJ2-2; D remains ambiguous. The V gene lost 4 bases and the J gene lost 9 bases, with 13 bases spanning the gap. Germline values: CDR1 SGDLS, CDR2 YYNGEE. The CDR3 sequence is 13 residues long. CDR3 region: CASSSPRRRELFF. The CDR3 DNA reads TGTGCCAGCAGCTCCCCAAGGCGGCGGGAGCTGTTTTTT.

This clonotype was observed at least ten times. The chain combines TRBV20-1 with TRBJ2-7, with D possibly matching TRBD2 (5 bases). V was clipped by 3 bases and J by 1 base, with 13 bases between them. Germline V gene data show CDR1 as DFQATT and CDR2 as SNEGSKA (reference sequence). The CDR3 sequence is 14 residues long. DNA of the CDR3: TGCAGTGCTAGTGGGATGGACTCGTCCTACGAGCAGTACTTC. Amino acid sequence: CSASGMDSSYEQYF.

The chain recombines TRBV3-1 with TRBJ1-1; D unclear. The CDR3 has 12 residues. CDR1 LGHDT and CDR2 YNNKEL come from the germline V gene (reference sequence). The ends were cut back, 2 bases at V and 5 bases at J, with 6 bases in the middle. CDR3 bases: TGTGCCAGCAGCCAACCTGAGACTGAAGCTTTCTTT. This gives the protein CASSQPETEAFF. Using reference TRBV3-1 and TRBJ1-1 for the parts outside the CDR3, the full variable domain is DTAVSQTPKYLVTQMGNDKSIKCEQNLGHDTMYWYKQDSKKFLKIMFSYNNKELIINETVPNRFSPKSPDKAHLNLHINSLELGDSAVYFCASSQPETEAFFGQGTRLTVV.

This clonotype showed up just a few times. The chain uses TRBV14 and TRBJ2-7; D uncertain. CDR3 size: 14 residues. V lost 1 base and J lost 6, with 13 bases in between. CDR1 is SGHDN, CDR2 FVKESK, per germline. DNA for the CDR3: TGTGCCAGCAGCCAAGTCCGGTTTTCAGGCGAGCAGTACTTC. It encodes CASSQVRFSGEQYF.

DNA for the CDR3: TGCGCCAGCAGCTTGGGGTCAGGGGGCGTGAATCAGCCCCAGCATTTT. It translates to CASSLGSGGVNQPQHF. The V call is TRBV5-1, the J call TRBJ1-5; 8 nucleotides match TRBD1. CDR3 size: 16 residues. J lost 4 bases, V lost 0 bases, and 6 bases had no gene match. The V gene's germline CDR1 is SGHRS and CDR2 YFSETQ. Drawing the rest from reference TRBV5-1 and TRBJ1-5, the complete variable domain is KAGVTQTPRYLIKTRGQQVTLSCSPISGHRSVSWYQQTPGQGLQFLFEYFSETQRNKGNFPGRFSGRQFSNSRSEMNVSTLELGDSALYLCASSLGSGGVNQPQHFGDGTRLSIL.

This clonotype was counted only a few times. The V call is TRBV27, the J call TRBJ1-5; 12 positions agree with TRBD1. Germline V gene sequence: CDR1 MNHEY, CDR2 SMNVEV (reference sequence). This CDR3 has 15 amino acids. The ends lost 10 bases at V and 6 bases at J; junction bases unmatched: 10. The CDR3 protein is CATRAGQGAGQPQHF. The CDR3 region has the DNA TGTGCCACTCGAGCGGGACAGGGGGCTGGTCAGCCCCAGCATTTT.

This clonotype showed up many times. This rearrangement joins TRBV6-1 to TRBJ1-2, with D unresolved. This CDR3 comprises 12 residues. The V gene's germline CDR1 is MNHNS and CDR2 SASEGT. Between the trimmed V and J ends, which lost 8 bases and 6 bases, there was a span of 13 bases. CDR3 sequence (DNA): TGTGCCAGCCTGGGAGGGTCACATGGCTACACCTTC. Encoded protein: CASLGGSHGYTF.

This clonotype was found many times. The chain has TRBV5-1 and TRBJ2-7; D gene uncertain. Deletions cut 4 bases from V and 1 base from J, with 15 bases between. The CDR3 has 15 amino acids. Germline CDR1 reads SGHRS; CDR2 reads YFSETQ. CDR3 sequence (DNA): TGCGCCAGCAGCGAGGCCCAGGCTCGGTCCTACGAGCAGTACTTC. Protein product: CASSEAQARSYEQYF.

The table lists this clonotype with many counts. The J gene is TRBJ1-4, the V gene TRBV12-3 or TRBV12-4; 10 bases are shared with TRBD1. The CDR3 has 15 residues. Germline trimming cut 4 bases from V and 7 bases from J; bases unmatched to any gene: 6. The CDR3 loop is CASSSTGTGAEKLFF. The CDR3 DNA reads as TGTGCCAGCAGTTCAACCGGGACAGGGGCTGAAAAACTGTTTTTT.

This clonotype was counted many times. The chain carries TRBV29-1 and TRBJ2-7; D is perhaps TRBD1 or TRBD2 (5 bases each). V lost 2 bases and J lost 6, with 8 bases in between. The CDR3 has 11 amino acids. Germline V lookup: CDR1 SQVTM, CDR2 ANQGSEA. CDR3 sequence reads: CSVESGPEQYF. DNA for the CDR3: TGCAGCGTTGAATCGGGGCCCGAGCAGTACTTC.

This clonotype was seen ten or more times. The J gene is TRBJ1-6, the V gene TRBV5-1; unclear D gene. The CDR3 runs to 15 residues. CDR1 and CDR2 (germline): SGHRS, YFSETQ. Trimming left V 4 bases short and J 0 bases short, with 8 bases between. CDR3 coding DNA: TGCGCCAGCAGCCCGGAGAGCTCCTATAATTCACCCCTCCACTTT. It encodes CASSPESSYNSPLHF. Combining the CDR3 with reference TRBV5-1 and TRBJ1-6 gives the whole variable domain KAGVTQTPRYLIKTRGQQVTLSCSPISGHRSVSWYQQTPGQGLQFLFEYFSETQRNKGNFPGRFSGRQFSNSRSEMNVSTLELGDSALYLCASSPESSYNSPLHFGNGTRLTVT.

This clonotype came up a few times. DNA of the CDR3: TGTGCCAGCAGTTACAGGGGGGGAAGCACTGAAGCTTTCTTT. It codes for CASSYRGGSTEAFF. This chain connects TRBV6-6 to TRBJ1-1, with a possible D match to TRBD1 (6 bases). V was clipped by 2 bases and J by 4 bases, with 11 bases between them. Germline CDR1 MNHNY, CDR2 SVGAGI (reference sequence). This CDR3 region has 14 residues.